The 18 T cell receptor beta chains reported below all come from one sample, sequenced in a study of a mutant IDH1 vaccine in newly diagnosed glioma. These receptors have no identified antigens. Time point here: week 47, end of study. Every vaccine dose comprised 300 ug of mutant IDH1 20-mer peptide plus topical imiquimod. Some clones are missing from TCRdb's copy, which holds only in-frame ones; the method was immunoSEQ multiplex PCR. The sample consists of tens of thousands of clones, 83% of them appearing once. This sample comprised PBMCs, obtained from a glioma patient whose treatment included an IDH1 peptide vaccine. The source is a man aged 30 to 39 with glioma.

The genes are TRBV19 and TRBJ2-7; TRBD1 agrees at 8 bases. There are 14 residues in the CDR3. Germline V gene sequence: CDR1 LNHDA, CDR2 SQIVND (reference sequence). V shed 5 bases and J 3 bases; nucleotides not matched to a gene: 6. The CDR3 loop is CASSAGTGDYEQYF. CDR3 nucleotides: TGTGCCAGTAGTGCCGGGACAGGAGACTACGAGCAGTACTTC.

Concerning this clone itself: A junction boundary mismatches the germline segment, possibly from a read error. Other DNA sequences in the same sample also yield this CDR3. The chain combines TRBV6-5 with TRBJ1-1; a weak D match, TRBD1 (5 bases). Germline CDR1 reads MNHEY; CDR2 reads SVGAGI. The CDR3 length is 15 residues. As DNA, the CDR3 is TGTGCCAGCAGTCGACAGCCTGCCCTGAACACTGAGGCTTTCTTT. Protein product: CASSRQPALNTEAFF.

The CDR3, as DNA: TGTGCCAGCAACACTCAGAATAACTATGGCTACACCTTC. Translation gives CASNTQNNYGYTF. The rearrangement joins TRBV28 to TRBJ1-2; D not certain. Germline V gene data show CDR1 as MDHEN and CDR2 as SYDVKM. Trimming cost V 7 bases and J 1 base, with 10 bases left between them. This CDR3 contains 13 residues.

The V call is TRBV18, the J call TRBJ2-3; no definite D call. Germline lookup yields CDR1 KGHSH and CDR2 LQKENI. Trimming left V 5 bases short and J 0 bases short, with 9 bases between. This CDR3 region has 14 residues. The CDR3 nucleotides read TGTGCCAGCTCAGCCACGGCAAGCACAGATACGCAGTATTTT. Protein product: CASSATASTDTQYF.

The rearrangement joins TRBV5-6 to TRBJ2-7; D is perhaps TRBD2 (6 bases). The germline gives CDR1 SGHDT, CDR2 YYEEEE. The V gene lost 5 bases and the J gene lost 3 bases, with 15 bases spanning the gap. The CDR3 runs to 14 residues. The CDR3 here is CASRTTGLHYEQYF. The CDR3 nucleotides read TGTGCCAGCAGAACGACGGGACTTCACTACGAGCAGTACTTC.

The chain employs TRBV29-1 and TRBJ2-2; tentative D call: TRBD2 (5 bases). This CDR3 region has 14 residues. V was shortened by 4 bases and J by 2 bases, with 11 bases between the two germline ends. Germline V gene sequence: CDR1 SQVTM, CDR2 ANQGSEA. The CDR3 is CSVGGKSNTGELFF. The CDR3 bases are TGCAGCGTTGGAGGGAAATCAAACACCGGGGAGCTGTTTTTT.

This clone was counted a single time. V and J are TRBV6-6 and TRBJ1-6, with 10 bases identical to TRBD1. The CDR3 is 14 amino acids. The V segment lost 7 bases and the J segment 11 bases; nucleotides outside the gene matches: 8. Looked up from germline, CDR1 is MNHNY and CDR2 is SVGAGI (reference sequence). CDR3 residues: CASTKDRGGAPLHF. In DNA form, the CDR3 reads TGTGCCAGCACCAAGGACAGGGGGGGGGCACCCCTCCACTTT.

This clone was seen a few times. One end of the junction varies from germline; a read error may be responsible. This chain joins TRBV15 and TRBJ1-4; perhaps TRBD1 as D (5 bases). Germline V gene data show CDR1 as LNHNV and CDR2 as YYDKDF (reference sequence). CDR3 length: 13 amino acids. CDR3 in DNA: TGTGCCACCAGCAGAGTTCCGTCAGGGAACCTGGTTTTT. As protein: CATSRVPSGNLVF.

The CDR3 DNA is TGTGCCAGCAGGCGGGACCACACTGAAGCTTTCTTT. Residues: CASRRDHTEAFF. The chain recombines TRBV5-6 with TRBJ1-1, with D tentatively TRBD1 (5 bases). In germline, CDR1 is SGHDT, CDR2 YYEEEE. Trimming took off 5 bases at V and 3 bases at J, with 8 bases between the two ends. This CDR3 comprises 12 residues.

This clone came up once. The V gene is TRBV9, the J gene TRBJ1-2, with D maybe TRBD1 (5 bases). CDR3 size: 14 residues. The germline V gene encodes CDR1 SGDLS and CDR2 YYNGEE. Trimming stripped 3 bases from V and 5 bases from J, with 14 bases between. The CDR3 bases are TGTGCCAGCAGCGCCTCCGGGACGCCGTATGGCTACACCTTC. Translation: CASSASGTPYGYTF.

This clone appeared a single time. The chain carries TRBV18 and TRBJ1-4; D unclear. There are 16 residues in the CDR3. Trimming pared 4 bases from V and 4 bases from J, leaving 16 bases between. Germline assignment: CDR1 KGHSH and CDR2 LQKENI. The CDR3 bases are TGTGCCAGCTCACTCGTTCCGGCAGCCTATAATGAAAAACTGTTTTTT. Amino acids: CASSLVPAAYNEKLFF.

The CDR3 reads CASSEARQGFGTQYF. The DNA for the CDR3 is TGTGCCAGCAGTGAAGCCCGACAGGGGTTTGGGACCCAGTACTTC. The rearrangement joins TRBV6-1 to TRBJ2-5, with 8 nucleotides matching TRBD1. The J segment lost 7 bases and the V segment lost 0 bases, leaving 7 bases of the junction unmatched. The germline gives CDR1 MNHNS, CDR2 SASEGT. This CDR3 contains 15 residues.

This chain connects TRBV13 to TRBJ2-1; perhaps TRBD1 as D (6 bases). Germline V CDR1 and CDR2: PRHDT, FYEKMQ (reference sequence). There are 15 residues in the CDR3. V lost 4 bases and J 6 bases, leaving 16 bases between the germline ends. The CDR3 sequence: CASSSPDRTGNEQFF. The DNA for the CDR3 is TGTGCCAGCAGCTCACCCGACAGGACGGGCAATGAGCAGTTCTTC.

In its sample, this clone was seen a few times. This chain links TRBV6-1 with TRBJ2-2, with D uncertain. V shed 8 bases and J shed 2 bases, with 9 bases lying between them. CDR3 size: 13 residues. The germline V gene has CDR1 MNHNS and CDR2 SASEGT. This CDR3 reads CASPGDNTGELFF. In nucleotides, the CDR3 is TGTGCCAGCCCTGGCGATAACACCGGGGAGCTGTTTTTT.

This chain joins TRBV2 and TRBJ1-4; unclear D gene. The CDR3 is 15 residues long. The germline V and J ends were trimmed by 8 bases and 8 bases, with 21 bases remaining between them. Germline V gene sequence: CDR1 SNHLY, CDR2 FYNNEI. The DNA for the CDR3 is TGTGCCAGCGGTTCCTCTTTGATGGAGGGCGAAAAACTGTTTTTT. This gives the protein CASGSSLMEGEKLFF.

The chain links TRBV6-1 to TRBJ1-5; 10 bases fit TRBD1. Unmatched junction bases numbered 12, after V lost 2 bases and J lost 2 bases. Germline CDR1 is MNHNS and CDR2 is SASEGT. The CDR3 has 19 amino acids. CDR3 residues: CASSEKGQGTGSGNQPQHF. The CDR3 nucleotides read TGTGCCAGCAGTGAAAAGGGACAGGGGACGGGGTCGGGCAATCAGCCCCAGCATTTT.

V is TRBV9 and J is TRBJ1-1; a possible D gene is TRBD1 (5 bases). CDR1 SGDLS and CDR2 YYNGEE come from the germline V gene. CDR3 size: 15 residues. V shed 0 bases and J shed 6 bases, with 15 bases lying between them. This CDR3 is CASSVAKGFAAEAFF. CDR3 coding DNA: TGTGCCAGCAGCGTAGCTAAGGGGTTCGCGGCTGAAGCTTTCTTT.

The V call is TRBV10-1, the J call TRBJ2-1; D remains unclear. Germline CDR1 and CDR2: WNHNN and SYGVQD (reference sequence). The CDR3 length is 14 residues. V shed 3 bases and J shed 4 bases, with 10 bases lying between them. The chain's CDR3 is CASSDFINYNEQFF. In DNA, the CDR3 is TGCGCCAGCAGTGATTTCATAAATTACAATGAGCAGTTCTTC.